The rows below give T cell receptor beta chains drawn from one sample of a study of technical replicates of blood from a handful of donors. Assay: immunoSEQ multiplex PCR; the TCRdb copy retains only in-frame clones and omits some. The sample has 40,000 to 60,000 clones; around 90% are singletons. What was sequenced was PBMCs. Receptors originate from a human donor in good health. Some clones in this sample may be carry-over from other donors' samples. CDR3s include the opening cysteine and the closing phenylalanine or tryptophan. A D gene is named only where the DNA matches it firmly. Clone size is not always given. Where it is, it says once, few, many or a class for expanded clones.

D gene: .
V gene: TRBV15
J gene: TRBJ2-7
clone size: .
CDR3 DNA: TGTGCCACCAGCAGAGTCGACAGGAAGGAAGAGCAGTACTTC
CDR3 protein: CATSRVDRKEEQYF

D gene: TRBD2
V gene: TRBV5-1
J gene: TRBJ2-2
clone size: .
CDR3 DNA: TGCGCCAGCAGATCGACTAGCGGGAGGTTGAACACCGGGGAGCTGTTTTTT
CDR3 protein: CASRSTSGRLNTGELFF

D gene: .
V gene: TRBV9
J gene: TRBJ2-7
clone size: .
CDR3 DNA: TGTGCCAGCAGCGTAGGAATAGCCACCTACGAGCAGTACTTC
CDR3 protein: CASSVGIATYEQYF

D gene: TRBD2
V gene: TRBV7-7
J gene: TRBJ2-5
clone size: .
CDR3 DNA: TGTGCCAGCAGCCCTACAAACCTAGCGGGGGGGTTCTTGGCCCAGTACTTC
CDR3 protein: CASSPTNLAGGFLAQYF

D gene: TRBD2
V gene: TRBV9
J gene: TRBJ2-3
clone size: .
CDR3 DNA: TGTGCCAGCAGCGTAGGTCTTAGCGGGAATACGCAGTATTTT
CDR3 protein: CASSVGLSGNTQYF

D gene: .
V gene: TRBV7-6
J gene: TRBJ2-7
clone size: .
CDR3 DNA: TGTGCCAGCAGCTTGGGGGGTTACAACGAGCAGTACTTC
CDR3 protein: CASSLGGYNEQYF

D gene: TRBD2
V gene: TRBV7-2
J gene: TRBJ2-2
clone size: once
CDR3 DNA: TGTGCCAGCAGCAAACAGCGGGGGGGCCCTGGCGGGGAGCTGTTTTTT
CDR3 protein: CASSKQRGGPGGELFF

D gene: .
V gene: TRBV10-3
J gene: TRBJ1-1
clone size: .
CDR3 DNA: TGTGCCATCTCGTTGGGACAAGGTACTGAAGCTTTCTTT
CDR3 protein: CAISLGQGTEAFF

D gene: TRBD2
V gene: TRBV19
J gene: TRBJ2-7
clone size: .
CDR3 DNA: TGTGCCAGTAGTATAGATCGAGCGGGAGGATCCTACTACGAGCAGTACTTC
CDR3 protein: CASSIDRAGGSYYEQYF

D gene: .
V gene: TRBV11-2
J gene: TRBJ2-7
clone size: .
CDR3 DNA: TGTGCCAGCAGGGGTCTGTGGCGGGCCTACGAGCAGTACTTC
CDR3 protein: CASRGLWRAYEQYF

D gene: TRBD1
V gene: TRBV4-3
J gene: TRBJ2-2
clone size: .
CDR3 DNA: TGCGCCAGCAGCCACGGACAGGGGTCCGGGGAGCTGTTTTTT
CDR3 protein: CASSHGQGSGELFF

D gene: .
V gene: TRBV14
J gene: TRBJ1-2
clone size: .
CDR3 DNA: TGTGCCAGCAGCCCACAGAACAGGGTTGGCTACACCTTC
CDR3 protein: CASSPQNRVGYTF

D gene: TRBD1
V gene: TRBV6-5
J gene: TRBJ1-1
clone size: .
CDR3 DNA: TGTGCCAGCAGTTCCCTCGGACAGGAGGCTTTCTTT
CDR3 protein: CASSSLGQEAFF

D gene: TRBD1
V gene: TRBV7-3
J gene: TRBJ1-1
clone size: few
CDR3 DNA: TGTGCCAGCAGCTTAAGGGGGGGGACAGGTCTTTTGAACACTGAAGCTTTCTTT
CDR3 protein: CASSLRGGTGLLNTEAFF

D gene: .
V gene: TRBV7-2
J gene: TRBJ2-1
clone size: .
CDR3 DNA: TGTGCCAGCAGCTTAGGCCTCCACAGTGAGCAGTTCTTC
CDR3 protein: CASSLGLHSEQFF

D gene: .
V gene: TRBV27
J gene: TRBJ1-2
clone size: .
CDR3 DNA: TGTGCCAGCAGTTTCAACACAAACTATGGCTACACCTTC
CDR3 protein: CASSFNTNYGYTF

D gene: .
V gene: TRBV5-1
J gene: TRBJ1-6
clone size: .
CDR3 DNA: TGCGCCAGCAGCGGGGGAGGTAATTCACCCCTCCACTTT
CDR3 protein: CASSGGGNSPLHF

D gene: TRBD1
V gene: TRBV19
J gene: TRBJ1-1
clone size: .
CDR3 DNA: TGTGCCAGTAGTCCCGACAGGGGGCACGTAAACACTGAAGCTTTCTTT
CDR3 protein: CASSPDRGHVNTEAFF

D gene: .
V gene: TRBV29-1
J gene: TRBJ1-1
clone size: .
CDR3 DNA: TGCAGCGTTGGCCAGGGGAACACTGAAGCTTTCTTT
CDR3 protein: CSVGQGNTEAFF

D gene: TRBD1
V gene: TRBV13
J gene: TRBJ1-2
clone size: .
CDR3 DNA: TGTGCCAGCAGCAACGACAGGGATGGCTACACCTTC
CDR3 protein: CASSNDRDGYTF

D gene: TRBD2
V gene: TRBV18
J gene: TRBJ2-7
clone size: few
CDR3 DNA: TGTGCCAGCTCACCTGGGACTACCTCCTACGAGCAGTACTTC
CDR3 protein: CASSPGTTSYEQYF

D gene: TRBD2
V gene: TRBV5-1
J gene: TRBJ2-1
clone size: .
CDR3 DNA: TGCGCCAGCAGAGACCAGGGAGGGGAATCCTACAATGAGCAGTTCTTC
CDR3 protein: CASRDQGGESYNEQFF

D gene: .
V gene: TRBV7-9
J gene: TRBJ1-1
clone size: .
CDR3 DNA: TGTGCCAGCAGCTTAGTCGTTACCGCAACTTCGGCTTTCTTT
CDR3 protein: CASSLVVTATSAFF

D gene: TRBD2
V gene: TRBV7-2
J gene: TRBJ2-7
clone size: .
CDR3 DNA: TGTGCCAGCAGTCCCCCCGGGACTAGCGGGCACGAGCAGTACTTC
CDR3 protein: CASSPPGTSGHEQYF

D gene: .
V gene: TRBV5-1
J gene: TRBJ1-5
clone size: .
CDR3 DNA: TGCGCCAGCAGCCCCGGGACTTCCAAAGGGCAGCCCCAGCATTTT
CDR3 protein: CASSPGTSKGQPQHF

D gene: TRBD2
V gene: TRBV4-2
J gene: TRBJ2-3
clone size: .
CDR3 DNA: TGTGCCAGCAGCCAAGCCGCGGGAGAACGTGCAGATACGCAGTATTTT
CDR3 protein: CASSQAAGERADTQYF

D gene: TRBD1
V gene: TRBV7-3
J gene: TRBJ2-1
clone size: once
CDR3 DNA: TGTGCCAGCAGCTTAGGTACAGGGGGATCCTACAATGAGCAGTTCTTC
CDR3 protein: CASSLGTGGSYNEQFF

D gene: TRBD1
V gene: TRBV14
J gene: TRBJ2-3
clone size: .
CDR3 DNA: TGTGCCAGCAGCCAAGACGGACAGGGCGGCTTTTGGAGCACAGATACGCAGTATTTT
CDR3 protein: CASSQDGQGGFWSTDTQYF

D gene: .
V gene: TRBV4-3
J gene: TRBJ2-5
clone size: .
CDR3 DNA: TGCGCCAGCAGCCAAGGACAGCAAGAGACCCAGTACTTC
CDR3 protein: CASSQGQQETQYF

D gene: .
V gene: TRBV19
J gene: TRBJ2-1
clone size: .
CDR3 DNA: TGTGCCAGTAGTACCAGGGTTGTGCGGTCCTACAATGAGCAGTTCTTC
CDR3 protein: CASSTRVVRSYNEQFF

D gene: TRBD1
V gene: TRBV30
J gene: TRBJ1-6
clone size: .
CDR3 DNA: TGTGCCTGGAGTGGTGGGACAGGGGGCCCTTTTCTGTATTCACCCCTCCACTTT
CDR3 protein: CAWSGGTGGPFLYSPLHF

D gene: .
V gene: TRBV6-1
J gene: TRBJ1-1
clone size: .
CDR3 DNA: TGTGCCAGCAGTGACACGGGGGGCCCGCTCGGTGAAGCTTTCTTT
CDR3 protein: CASSDTGGPLGEAFF

D gene: TRBD2
V gene: TRBV5-1
J gene: TRBJ2-1
clone size: .
CDR3 DNA: TGCGCCAGCAGCTTGGGGCTAGCGGGGAGCTCCTACAATGAGCAGTTCTTC
CDR3 protein: CASSLGLAGSSYNEQFF

D gene: .
V gene: TRBV27
J gene: TRBJ2-3
clone size: .
CDR3 DNA: TGTGCCAGCAGTTTAATAGTTTCAGATACGCAGTATTTT
CDR3 protein: CASSLIVSDTQYF

D gene: TRBD1
V gene: TRBV6-5
J gene: TRBJ2-3
clone size: .
CDR3 DNA: TGTGCCAGCAGTTTAGGGGGCGCTGGCACAGATACGCAGTATTTT
CDR3 protein: CASSLGGAGTDTQYF

D gene: .
V gene: TRBV29-1
J gene: TRBJ2-5
clone size: .
CDR3 DNA: TGCAGCGTTGCGACAGTCCAAGAGACCCAGTACTTC
CDR3 protein: CSVATVQETQYF

D gene: .
V gene: TRBV6-6
J gene: TRBJ2-7
clone size: .
CDR3 DNA: TGTGCCAGCACCTCGGTTGGTATCTACGAGCAGTACTTC
CDR3 protein: CASTSVGIYEQYF

D gene: TRBD1
V gene: TRBV7-9
J gene: TRBJ1-6
clone size: .
CDR3 DNA: TGTGCCAGCAGTTTGGACAGGTCCCTCGGGGGATCACCCCTCCACTTT
CDR3 protein: CASSLDRSLGGSPLHF

D gene: .
V gene: TRBV27
J gene: TRBJ2-7
clone size: .
CDR3 DNA: TGTGCCAGCAGTTCCAACTACGAGCAGTACTTC
CDR3 protein: CASSSNYEQYF

D gene: .
V gene: TRBV27
J gene: TRBJ1-1
clone size: .
CDR3 DNA: TGTGCCAGCAGTTTAGGTTGGGGGGTGAACACTGAAGCTTTCTTT
CDR3 protein: CASSLGWGVNTEAFF

D gene: .
V gene: TRBV28
J gene: TRBJ1-1
clone size: .
CDR3 DNA: TGTGCCAGCAGTTTAGAGGGCCGGCATGAAGCTTTCTTT
CDR3 protein: CASSLEGRHEAFF

D gene: .
V gene: TRBV18
J gene: TRBJ1-1
clone size: few
CDR3 DNA: TGTGCCAGCTCACCGGGACAAACGAACACTGAAGCTTTCTTT
CDR3 protein: CASSPGQTNTEAFF

D gene: .
V gene: TRBV27
J gene: TRBJ2-7
clone size: medium-sized
CDR3 DNA: TGTGCCAGCAGCGGCAAGGGGGTCTTTAACTACGAGCAGTACTTC
CDR3 protein: CASSGKGVFNYEQYF

D gene: TRBD2
V gene: TRBV10-3
J gene: TRBJ2-3
clone size: .
CDR3 DNA: TGTGCCATCACCAACCCACTAGCGGGGACCACAGATACGCAGTATTTT
CDR3 protein: CAITNPLAGTTDTQYF

D gene: .
V gene: TRBV4-2
J gene: TRBJ2-5
clone size: .
CDR3 DNA: TGTGCCAGCAGCCAGGGCCGTGAAGAGACCCAGTACTTC
CDR3 protein: CASSQGREETQYF

D gene: .
V gene: TRBV7-9
J gene: TRBJ1-2
clone size: .
CDR3 DNA: TGTGCCAGCAGCTTAAGCGACGGGAATGGCTACACCTTC
CDR3 protein: CASSLSDGNGYTF

D gene: .
V gene: TRBV6-5
J gene: TRBJ1-1
clone size: .
CDR3 DNA: TGTGCCAGCAGTTACTCCGTCGGGGAGGTGAACACTGAAGCTTTCTTT
CDR3 protein: CASSYSVGEVNTEAFF

D gene: .
V gene: TRBV5-1
J gene: TRBJ2-5
clone size: .
CDR3 DNA: TGCGCCAGCATGAGTACCCGGGAGACCCAGTACTTC
CDR3 protein: CASMSTRETQYF

D gene: TRBD1
V gene: TRBV14
J gene: TRBJ1-1
clone size: once
CDR3 DNA: TGTGCCAGCAGCCAATCACTTACAGGGGGTACTGAAGCTTTCTTT
CDR3 protein: CASSQSLTGGTEAFF

D gene: .
V gene: TRBV10-3
J gene: TRBJ2-2
clone size: .
CDR3 DNA: TGTGCCATCGCTTCCGAGATGAACACCGGGGAGCTGTTTTTT
CDR3 protein: CAIASEMNTGELFF